The 2 T cell receptor beta chains below come from one sample, sequenced in a study of blood T cell repertoires in COVID-19. Here immunoSEQ multiplex PCR was the method, and the copy in TCRdb shows in-frame clones only, minus some. The sample carries some 89,000 clones, roughly 89% recorded once. The sequencing input was peripheral blood. The receptors were sampled from a human donor in a cohort sampled during active COVID-19.

V and J are TRBV7-3 and TRBJ1-2; 10 positions match TRBD1. From germline, CDR1 is SGHTA and CDR2 FQGTGA. There are 14 residues in the CDR3. Trimming removed 5 bases from V and 8 bases from J; junction bases left unmatched: 8. Written as DNA, the CDR3 is TGTGCCAGCAGCGTAAAGTCGACAGGGGGCGGCTACACCTTC. Protein: CASSVKSTGGGYTF. The full variable domain, its missing parts supplied by reference TRBV7-3 and TRBJ1-2, is GAGVSQTPSNKVTEKGKYVELRCDPISGHTALYWYRQSLGQGPEFLIYFQGTGAADDSGLPNDRFFAVRPEGSVSTLKIQRTERGDSAVYLCASSVKSTGGGYTFGSGTRLTVV.

A word on this clone: Other DNA sequences in the sample encode the same CDR3. The rearrangement joins TRBV5-4 to TRBJ1-2; the match to TRBD1 covers 7 bases. Germline V CDR1 and CDR2: SGHNT, YYREEE (reference sequence). The ends lost 4 bases at V and 2 bases at J; junction bases unmatched: 2. The CDR3 sequence is 13 residues long. The CDR3 DNA sequence: TGTGCCAGCAGCCTCAGGGGGAACTATGGCTACACCTTC. Its protein product is CASSLRGNYGYTF. Using reference TRBV5-4 and TRBJ1-2 for the parts outside the CDR3, the full variable domain is ETGVTQSPTHLIKTRGQQVTLRCSSQSGHNTVSWYQQALGQGPQFIFQYYREEENGRGNFPPRFSGLQFPNYSSELNVNALELDDSALYLCASSLRGNYGYTFGSGTRLTVV.